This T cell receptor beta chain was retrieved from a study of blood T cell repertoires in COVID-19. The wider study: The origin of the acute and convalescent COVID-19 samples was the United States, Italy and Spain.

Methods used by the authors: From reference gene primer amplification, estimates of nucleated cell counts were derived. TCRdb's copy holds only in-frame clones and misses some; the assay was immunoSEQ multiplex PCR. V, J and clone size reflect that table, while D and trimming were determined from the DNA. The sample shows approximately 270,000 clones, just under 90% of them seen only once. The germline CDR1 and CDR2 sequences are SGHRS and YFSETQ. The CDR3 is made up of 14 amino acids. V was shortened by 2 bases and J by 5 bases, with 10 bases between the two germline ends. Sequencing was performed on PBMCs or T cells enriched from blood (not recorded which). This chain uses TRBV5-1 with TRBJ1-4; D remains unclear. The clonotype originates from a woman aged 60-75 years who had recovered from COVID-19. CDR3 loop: CASSFEGFNEKLFF. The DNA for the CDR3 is TGCGCCAGCAGCTTCGAGGGCTTCAATGAAAAACTGTTTTTT.